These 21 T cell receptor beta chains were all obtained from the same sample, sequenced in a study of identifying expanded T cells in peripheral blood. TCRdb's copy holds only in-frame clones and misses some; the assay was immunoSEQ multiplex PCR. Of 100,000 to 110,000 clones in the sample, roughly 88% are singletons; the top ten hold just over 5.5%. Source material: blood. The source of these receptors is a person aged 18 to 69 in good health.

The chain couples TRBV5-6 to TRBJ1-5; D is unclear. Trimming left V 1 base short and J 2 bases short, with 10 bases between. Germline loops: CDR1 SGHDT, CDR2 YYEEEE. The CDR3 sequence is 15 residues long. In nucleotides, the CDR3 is TGTGCCAGCAGCTTGCGGTTTGGGGGCAATCAGCCCCAGCATTTT. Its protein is CASSLRFGGNQPQHF.

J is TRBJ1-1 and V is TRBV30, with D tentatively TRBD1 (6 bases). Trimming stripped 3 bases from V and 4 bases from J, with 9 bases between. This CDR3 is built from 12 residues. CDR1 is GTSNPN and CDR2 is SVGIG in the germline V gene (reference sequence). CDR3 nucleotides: TGTGCCTGGAGACAGGGTCGCACTGAAGCTTTCTTT. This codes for CAWRQGRTEAFF.

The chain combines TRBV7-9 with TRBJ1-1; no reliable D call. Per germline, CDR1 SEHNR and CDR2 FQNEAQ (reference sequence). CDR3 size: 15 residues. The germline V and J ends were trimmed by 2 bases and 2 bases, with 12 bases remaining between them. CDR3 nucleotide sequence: TGTGCCAGCAGCTTAAAGGAGTTGAGTAACACTGAAGCTTTCTTT. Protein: CASSLKELSNTEAFF.

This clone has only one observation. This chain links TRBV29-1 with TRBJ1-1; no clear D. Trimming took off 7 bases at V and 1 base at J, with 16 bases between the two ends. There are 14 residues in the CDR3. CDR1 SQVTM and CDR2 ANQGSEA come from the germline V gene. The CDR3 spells CSGDRRAGNTEAFF. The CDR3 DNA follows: TGCAGCGGAGATAGGCGGGCAGGGAACACTGAAGCTTTCTTT. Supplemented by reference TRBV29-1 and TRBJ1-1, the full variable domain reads SAVISQKPSRDICQRGTSLTIQCQVDSQVTMMFWYRQQPGQSLTLIATANQGSEATYESGFVIDKFPISRPNLTFSTLTVSNMSPEDSSIYLCSGDRRAGNTEAFFGQGTRLTVV.

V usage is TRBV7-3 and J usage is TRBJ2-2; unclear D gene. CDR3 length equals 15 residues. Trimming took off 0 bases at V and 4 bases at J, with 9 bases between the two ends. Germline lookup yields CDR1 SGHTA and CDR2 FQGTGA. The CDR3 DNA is TGTGCCAGCAGCTTAACGGAAGGTCGCACCGGGGAGCTGTTTTTT. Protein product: CASSLTEGRTGELFF.

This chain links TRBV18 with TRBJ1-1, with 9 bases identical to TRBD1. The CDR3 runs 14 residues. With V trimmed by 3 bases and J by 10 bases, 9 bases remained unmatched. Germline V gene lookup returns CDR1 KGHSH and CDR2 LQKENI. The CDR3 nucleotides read TGTGCCAGCTCACCGTACAGGGACAGGGATGGAGCTTTCTTT. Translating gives CASSPYRDRDGAFF.

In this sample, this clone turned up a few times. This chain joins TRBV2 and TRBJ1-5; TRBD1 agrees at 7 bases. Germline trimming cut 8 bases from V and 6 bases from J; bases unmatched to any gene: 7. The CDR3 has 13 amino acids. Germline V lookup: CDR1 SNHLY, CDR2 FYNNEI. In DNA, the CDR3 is TGTGCCAGCCTCGGACAGGCCGGTCAGCCCCAGCATTTT. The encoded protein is CASLGQAGQPQHF.

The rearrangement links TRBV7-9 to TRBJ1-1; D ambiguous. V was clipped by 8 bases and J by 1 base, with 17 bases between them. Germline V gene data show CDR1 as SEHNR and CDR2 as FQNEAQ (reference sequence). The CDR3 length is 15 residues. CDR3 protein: CASRSIDTENTEAFF. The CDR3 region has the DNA TGTGCCAGCCGTTCTATCGACACTGAGAACACTGAAGCTTTCTTT.

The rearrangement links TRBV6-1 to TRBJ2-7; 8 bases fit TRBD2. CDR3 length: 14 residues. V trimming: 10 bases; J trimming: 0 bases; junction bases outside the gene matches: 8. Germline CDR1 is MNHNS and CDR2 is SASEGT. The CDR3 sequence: CATQSGRFSYEQYF. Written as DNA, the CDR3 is TGTGCCACTCAGAGCGGGAGATTCTCCTACGAGCAGTACTTC.

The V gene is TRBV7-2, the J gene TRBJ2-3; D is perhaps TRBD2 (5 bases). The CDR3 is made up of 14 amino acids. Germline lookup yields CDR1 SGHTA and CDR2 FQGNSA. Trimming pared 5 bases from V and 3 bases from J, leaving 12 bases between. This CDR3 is CASSPGAETDTQYF. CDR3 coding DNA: TGTGCCAGCAGCCCCGGAGCGGAGACAGATACGCAGTATTTT.

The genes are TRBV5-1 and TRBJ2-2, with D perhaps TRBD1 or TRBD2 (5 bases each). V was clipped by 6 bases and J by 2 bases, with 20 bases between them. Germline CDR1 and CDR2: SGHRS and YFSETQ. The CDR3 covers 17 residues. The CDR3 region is CASTLGSRRTNTGELFF. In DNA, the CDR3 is TGCGCCAGCACCCTGGGGTCGAGGAGGACAAACACCGGGGAGCTGTTTTTT.

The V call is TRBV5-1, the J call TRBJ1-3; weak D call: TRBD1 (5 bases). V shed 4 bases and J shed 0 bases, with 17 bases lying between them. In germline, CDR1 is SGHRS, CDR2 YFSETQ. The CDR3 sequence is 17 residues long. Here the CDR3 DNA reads TGCGCCAGCAGCCTTATACCGGGACCCAGCTCTGGAAACACCATATATTTT. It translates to CASSLIPGPSSGNTIYF. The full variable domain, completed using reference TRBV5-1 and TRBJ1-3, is KAGVTQTPRYLIKTRGQQVTLSCSPISGHRSVSWYQQTPGQGLQFLFEYFSETQRNKGNFPGRFSGRQFSNSRSEMNVSTLELGDSALYLCASSLIPGPSSGNTIYFGEGSWLTVV.

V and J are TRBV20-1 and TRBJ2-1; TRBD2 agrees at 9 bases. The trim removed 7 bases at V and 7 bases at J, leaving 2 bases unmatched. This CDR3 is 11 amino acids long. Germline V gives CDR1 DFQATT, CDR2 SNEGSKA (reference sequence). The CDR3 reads CSVSGRNEQFF. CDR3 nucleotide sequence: TGCAGTGTGAGCGGGAGGAATGAGCAGTTCTTC.

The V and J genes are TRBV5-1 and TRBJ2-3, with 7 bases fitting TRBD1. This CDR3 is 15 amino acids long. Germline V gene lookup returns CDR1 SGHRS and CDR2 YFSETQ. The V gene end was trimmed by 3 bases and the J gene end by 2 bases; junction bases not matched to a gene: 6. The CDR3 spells CASSYNRGLTDTQYF. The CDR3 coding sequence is TGCGCCAGCAGCTACAACAGGGGTCTCACAGATACGCAGTATTTT.

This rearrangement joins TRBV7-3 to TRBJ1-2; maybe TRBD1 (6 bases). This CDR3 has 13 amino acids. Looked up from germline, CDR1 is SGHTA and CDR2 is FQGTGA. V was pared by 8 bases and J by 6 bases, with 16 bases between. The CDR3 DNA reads TGTGCCAGCGGTAAGGGCAGGGACAATGGCTACACCTTC. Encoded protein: CASGKGRDNGYTF.

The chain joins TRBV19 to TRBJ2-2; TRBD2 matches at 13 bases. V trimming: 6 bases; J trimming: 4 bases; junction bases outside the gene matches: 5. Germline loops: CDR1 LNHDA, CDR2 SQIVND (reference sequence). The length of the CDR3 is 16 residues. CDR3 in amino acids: CASSTGLAGATGELFF. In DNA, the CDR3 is TGTGCCAGTAGCACCGGACTAGCGGGAGCCACCGGGGAGCTGTTTTTT.

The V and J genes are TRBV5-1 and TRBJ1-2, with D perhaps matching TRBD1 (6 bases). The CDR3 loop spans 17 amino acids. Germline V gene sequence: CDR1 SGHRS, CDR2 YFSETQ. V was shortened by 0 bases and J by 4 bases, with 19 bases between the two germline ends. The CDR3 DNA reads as TGCGCCAGCAGCTTGGAGGGGGGTATTAGATCGACCTATGGCTACACCTTC. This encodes CASSLEGGIRSTYGYTF. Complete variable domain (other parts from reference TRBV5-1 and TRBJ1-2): KAGVTQTPRYLIKTRGQQVTLSCSPISGHRSVSWYQQTPGQGLQFLFEYFSETQRNKGNFPGRFSGRQFSNSRSEMNVSTLELGDSALYLCASSLEGGIRSTYGYTFGSGTRLTVV.

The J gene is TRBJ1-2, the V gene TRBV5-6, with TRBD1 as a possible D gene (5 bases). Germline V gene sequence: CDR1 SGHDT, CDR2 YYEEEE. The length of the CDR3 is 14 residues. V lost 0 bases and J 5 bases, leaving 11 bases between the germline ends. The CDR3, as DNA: TGTGCCAGCAGCTTGGCCCAGGGTTGGTATGGCTACACCTTC. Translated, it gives CASSLAQGWYGYTF. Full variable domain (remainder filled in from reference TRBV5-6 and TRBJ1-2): DAGVTQSPTHLIKTRGQQVTLRCSPKSGHDTVSWYQQALGQGPQFIFQYYEEEERQRGNFPDRFSGHQFPNYSSELNVNALLLGDSALYLCASSLAQGWYGYTFGSGTRLTVV.

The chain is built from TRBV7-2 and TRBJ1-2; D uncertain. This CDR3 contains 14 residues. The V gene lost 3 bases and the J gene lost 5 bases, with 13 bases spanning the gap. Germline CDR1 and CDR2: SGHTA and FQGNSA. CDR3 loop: CASSLHAPSYGYTF. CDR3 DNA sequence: TGTGCCAGCAGCTTGCACGCCCCCTCGTATGGCTACACCTTC.

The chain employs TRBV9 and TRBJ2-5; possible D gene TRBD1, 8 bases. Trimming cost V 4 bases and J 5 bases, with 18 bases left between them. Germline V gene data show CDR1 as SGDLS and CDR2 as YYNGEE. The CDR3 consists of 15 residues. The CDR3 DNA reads TGTGCCAGCAGCTCCGACAGGGGAGCGGGGGAGACCCAGTACTTC. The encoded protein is CASSSDRGAGETQYF.

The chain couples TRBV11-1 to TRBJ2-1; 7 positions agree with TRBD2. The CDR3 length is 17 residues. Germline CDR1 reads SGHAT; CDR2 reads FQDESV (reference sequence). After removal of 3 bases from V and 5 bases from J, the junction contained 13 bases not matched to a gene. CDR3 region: CASSFSSWLAVNNEQFF. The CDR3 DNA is TGTGCCAGCAGCTTTTCGTCATGGCTAGCGGTTAACAATGAGCAGTTCTTC.